These T cell receptor beta chains were read from a single sample in a study of T cell changes during pregnancy in multiple sclerosis. The data were produced by immunoSEQ multiplex PCR, yet TCRdb's version contains in-frame clones alone and is incomplete. This sample yields 25,000 to 30,000 clones, of which just over 90% are seen a single time; roughly 5.7% belongs to the top ten. The input for sequencing was CD8+ T cells from peripheral blood mononuclear cells, taken before pregnancy. These receptors all stem from a female donor with multiple sclerosis, enrolled in a pregnancy study. Both conserved end residues are part of each CDR3. D genes are given only for firm matches. The size of a clone is reported for some rows only, either as once, few or many, or as a class for expanded clones.

j_call d_call clone_size v_call cdr3_aa cdr3_nt
TRBJ2-4 . . TRBV21-1 CASSKRTHRQGLENIQYF TGTGCCAGCAGCAAACGAACACACCGACAGGGGCTAGAAAACATTCAGTACTTC
TRBJ1-2 . . TRBV5-4 CASSFKGERNYGYTF TGTGCCAGCAGCTTTAAAGGGGAAAGGAACTATGGCTACACCTTC
TRBJ2-1 TRBD2 few TRBV5-1 CASSLSSGRANEQFF TGCGCCAGCAGCCTGAGCAGCGGGAGGGCCAATGAGCAGTTCTTC
TRBJ2-3 TRBD2 . TRBV27 CASSGLVGPDTQYF TGTGCCAGCAGCGGACTAGTAGGACCAGATACGCAGTATTTT
TRBJ1-1 . once TRBV15 CATSRVQDMNTEAFF TGTGCCACCAGCAGAGTCCAGGACATGAACACTGAAGCTTTCTTT
TRBJ1-1 . . TRBV9 CASSGRDTLYTEAFF TGTGCCAGCAGCGGCCGGGACACCTTGTACACTGAAGCTTTCTTT
TRBJ1-5 . . TRBV27 CASSLGRNQPQHF TGTGCCAGCAGTTTGGGGAGGAATCAGCCCCAGCATTTT
TRBJ1-2 . . TRBV6-5 CASSFSGVPVHGYTF TGTGCCAGCAGTTTTTCAGGGGTCCCTGTGCATGGCTACACCTTC
TRBJ1-3 TRBD1 . TRBV2 CASSGDRGSGNTIYF TGTGCCAGCAGTGGAGACAGGGGTTCTGGAAACACCATATATTTT
TRBJ2-1 TRBD2 . TRBV7-9 CASSLNSGSFDEQFF TGTGCCAGCAGCCTAAATAGCGGGAGTTTCGATGAGCAGTTCTTC
TRBJ1-6 . . TRBV7-2 CASSLATIRGDSPLHF TGTGCCAGCAGCTTAGCTACGATCCGGGGGGATTCACCCCTCCACTTT
TRBJ2-1 TRBD1 . TRBV6-5 CASSYRGQGKYNEQFF TGTGCCAGCAGTTACCGGGGACAGGGAAAATACAATGAGCAGTTCTTC
TRBJ2-7 TRBD2 . TRBV28 CASSSDSGRESYEQYF TGTGCCAGCAGTTCCGACAGCGGGAGGGAGTCCTACGAGCAGTACTTC
TRBJ2-3 TRBD2 . TRBV28 CASSSLAGPLRTDTQYF TGTGCCAGCAGTTCGCTAGCGGGACCACTCCGCACAGATACGCAGTATTTT
TRBJ2-1 . . TRBV7-9 CASSFLGSSYNEQFF TGTGCCAGCAGCTTTCTGGGGAGCTCCTACAATGAGCAGTTCTTC
TRBJ2-1 TRBD2 . TRBV7-2 CASSLELAGNNEQFF TGTGCCAGCAGCTTAGAACTAGCGGGAAACAATGAGCAGTTCTTC
TRBJ1-5 TRBD1 . TRBV2 CASSAIIQGQGIRTLSNQPQHF TGTGCCAGCAGTGCCATCATTCAGGGACAGGGTATTCGCACCCTGAGTAATCAGCCCCAGCATTTT